This T cell receptor beta chain was identified during a study of blood T cell repertoires in COVID-19. Original processing notes: Reference gene primer amplification in the assay estimated nucleated cell counts. Profiling relied on immunoSEQ multiplex PCR, and the TCRdb table lists in-frame clones only, not all of them. V and J calls plus clone size are reproduced from that table; the DNA served to infer D and trimming. Here the sample spans 200,000 to 250,000 clones, over 80% being singletons. Looked up from germline, CDR1 is LNHDA and CDR2 is SQIVND (reference sequence). CDR3 length equals 14 residues. V was clipped by 4 bases and J by 10 bases; unmatched bases: 5.

The material sequenced was PBMCs or T cells enriched from blood (not recorded which). The TCR originated in a woman under 40 who had been exposed to COVID-19. The V gene is TRBV19, the J gene TRBJ1-6; 9 bases match TRBD1. This CDR3 reads CASSRGQGSSPLHF. For the CDR3, the DNA is TGTGCCAGTAGTAGGGGACAGGGATCCTCACCCCTCCACTTT.